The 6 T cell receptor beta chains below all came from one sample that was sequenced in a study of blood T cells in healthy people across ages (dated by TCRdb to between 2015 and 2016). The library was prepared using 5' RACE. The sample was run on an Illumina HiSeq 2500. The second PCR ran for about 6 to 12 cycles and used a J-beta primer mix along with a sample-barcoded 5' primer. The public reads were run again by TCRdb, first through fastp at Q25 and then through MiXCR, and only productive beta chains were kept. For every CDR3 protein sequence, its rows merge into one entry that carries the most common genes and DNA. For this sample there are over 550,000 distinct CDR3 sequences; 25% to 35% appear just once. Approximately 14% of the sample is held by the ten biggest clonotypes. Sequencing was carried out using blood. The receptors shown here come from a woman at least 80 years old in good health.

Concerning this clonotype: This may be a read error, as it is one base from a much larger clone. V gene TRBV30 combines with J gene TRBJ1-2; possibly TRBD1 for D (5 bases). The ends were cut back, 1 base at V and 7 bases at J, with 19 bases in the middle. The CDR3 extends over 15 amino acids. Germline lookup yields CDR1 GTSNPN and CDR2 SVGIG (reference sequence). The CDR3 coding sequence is TGTGCCTGGAGTGGTCCCATGGGGGTACAAGGTGGCTACACCTTC. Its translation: CAWSGPMGVQGGYTF. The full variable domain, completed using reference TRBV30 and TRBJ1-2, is SQTIHQWPATLVQPVGSPLSLECTVEGTSNPNLYWYRQAAGRGLQLLFYSVGIGQISSEVPQNLSASRPQDRQFILSSKKLLLSDSGFYLCAWSGPMGVQGGYTFGSGTRLTVV.

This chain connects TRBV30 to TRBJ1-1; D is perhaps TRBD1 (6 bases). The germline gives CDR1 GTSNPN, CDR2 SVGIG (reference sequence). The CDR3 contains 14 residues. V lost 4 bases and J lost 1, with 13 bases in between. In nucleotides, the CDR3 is TGTGCCTGGAATTCCGGCAGGGGGAACACTGAAGCTTTCTTT. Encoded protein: CAWNSGRGNTEAFF.

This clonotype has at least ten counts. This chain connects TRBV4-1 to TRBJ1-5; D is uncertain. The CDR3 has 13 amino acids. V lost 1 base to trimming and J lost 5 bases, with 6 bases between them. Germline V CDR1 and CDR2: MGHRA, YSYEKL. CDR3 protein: CASSQATYQPQHF. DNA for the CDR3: TGCGCCAGCAGCCAAGCGACATATCAGCCCCAGCATTTT.

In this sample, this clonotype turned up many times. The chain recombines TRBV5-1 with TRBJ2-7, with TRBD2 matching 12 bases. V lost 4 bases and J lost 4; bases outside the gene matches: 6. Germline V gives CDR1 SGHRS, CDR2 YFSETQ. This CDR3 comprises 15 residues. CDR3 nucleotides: TGCGCCAGCAGCAAGACTAGCGGGGGCCTTTACGAGCAGTACTTC. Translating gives CASSKTSGGLYEQYF. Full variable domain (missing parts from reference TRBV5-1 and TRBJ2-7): KAGVTQTPRYLIKTRGQQVTLSCSPISGHRSVSWYQQTPGQGLQFLFEYFSETQRNKGNFPGRFSGRQFSNSRSEMNVSTLELGDSALYLCASSKTSGGLYEQYFGPGTRLTVT.

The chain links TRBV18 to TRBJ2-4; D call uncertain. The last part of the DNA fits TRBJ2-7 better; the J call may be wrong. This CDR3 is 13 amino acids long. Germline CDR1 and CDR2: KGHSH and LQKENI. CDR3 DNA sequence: TGTGCCAGCTCACCGGTCCAGTCCTACGAGCAGTACTTC. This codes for CASSPVQSYEQYF.

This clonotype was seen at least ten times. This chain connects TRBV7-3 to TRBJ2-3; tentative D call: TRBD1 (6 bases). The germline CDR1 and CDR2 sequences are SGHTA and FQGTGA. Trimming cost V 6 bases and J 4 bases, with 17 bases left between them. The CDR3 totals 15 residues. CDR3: CASSRDGGASDTQYF. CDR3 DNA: TGTGCCAGCAGTCGCGATGGGGGCGCTTCAGATACGCAGTATTTT.